The clone carrying this T cell receptor beta chain was recorded once. The data originate from a study of blood T cell repertoires in COVID-19. Study-wide background: The analysed material was cDNA or gDNA that came from T cells, B-cell-depleted T cells, or PBMCs.

The CDR3 is 18 amino acids. CDR1 SGHVS and CDR2 FNYEAQ come from the germline V gene. With V trimmed by 1 base and J by 1 base, 7 bases remained unmatched. TCRdb keeps only in-frame clones here, not all; method: immunoSEQ multiplex PCR. The sample carries some 14,000 clones, over 80% recorded once. The sample taken for sequencing was peripheral blood. The chain uses TRBV7-6 and TRBJ2-1; 10 bases map to TRBD2. The sequence came from a human donor in a cohort sampled during active COVID-19. The CDR3, as DNA: TGTGCCAGCAGCTTAGGGCCTAGCGGGAGTTCATCCTACAATGAGCAGTTCTTC. Translating gives CASSLGPSGSSSYNEQFF.